Listed below are T cell receptor beta chains from one sample, sequenced in a study of shared clonotypes between healthy human individuals. Sequenced by immunoSEQ multiplex PCR; TCRdb stores in-frame clones only, minus some. The sample has around 480,000 clones, 60% to 80% seen once. Sequencing was performed on PBMCs. The receptors stem from a woman aged 40 to 49 in good health. Some clones in this sample may be carry-over from other donors' samples. The CDR3 runs from the conserved cysteine through the conserved F or W. Fields, in order: clone size, V gene, D gene, J gene, CDR3 DNA, CDR3 protein. The D gene is left open where the match is weak. Part of the rows lack a size; the others show once, few, many or a class for expanded clones.

clone_size: NA
v_call: TRBV5-1
d_call: NA
j_call: TRBJ1-3
cdr3_nt: TGCGCCAGCAAACAGGGTACCTCTGGAAACACCATATATTTT
cdr3_aa: CASKQGTSGNTIYF

clone_size: many
v_call: TRBV5-1
d_call: TRBD1
j_call: TRBJ1-1
cdr3_nt: TGCGCCAGCAGCTCAGTGCGGGACAGTGAAGCTTTCTTT
cdr3_aa: CASSSVRDSEAFF

clone_size: NA
v_call: TRBV7-2
d_call: TRBD2
j_call: TRBJ2-5
cdr3_nt: TGTGCCAGCAGCCGGAGGGCCGTTAGACTAGCGGGAGGGGAGACCCAGTACTTC
cdr3_aa: CASSRRAVRLAGGETQYF

clone_size: NA
v_call: TRBV27
d_call: NA
j_call: TRBJ1-5
cdr3_nt: TGTGCCAGCAGTATGGGGTTCAATCAGCCCCAGCATTTT
cdr3_aa: CASSMGFNQPQHF

clone_size: NA
v_call: TRBV5-4
d_call: NA
j_call: TRBJ2-1
cdr3_nt: TGTGCCAGCAGCTTCCCGCCAGGGTCGGGTGAGCAGTTCTTC
cdr3_aa: CASSFPPGSGEQFF

clone_size: NA
v_call: TRBV19
d_call: NA
j_call: TRBJ2-7
cdr3_nt: TGTGCCAGTAGTATGACTAGCTCCTACGAGCAGTACTTC
cdr3_aa: CASSMTSSYEQYF

clone_size: NA
v_call: TRBV6-1
d_call: NA
j_call: TRBJ1-2
cdr3_nt: TGTGCCAGCAGTGGACAGCCCCCTAGGGGCTACACCTTC
cdr3_aa: CASSGQPPRGYTF

clone_size: NA
v_call: TRBV30
d_call: NA
j_call: TRBJ1-1
cdr3_nt: TGTGCCTGGAGTAGAGGTGGGGGGCTTTTGAACACTGAAGCTTTCTTT
cdr3_aa: CAWSRGGGLLNTEAFF

clone_size: NA
v_call: TRBV4-2
d_call: TRBD2
j_call: TRBJ2-3
cdr3_nt: TGTGCCAGCAGCCAAGAGGGACTAGCGGGAGGAACAGATACGCAGTATTTT
cdr3_aa: CASSQEGLAGGTDTQYF

clone_size: NA
v_call: TRBV11-2
d_call: TRBD1
j_call: TRBJ1-1
cdr3_nt: TGTGCCAGCAGCTTAGTTGGAACAGGGGACGCTGAAGCTTTCTTT
cdr3_aa: CASSLVGTGDAEAFF

clone_size: NA
v_call: TRBV4-2
d_call: TRBD1
j_call: TRBJ2-3
cdr3_nt: TGTGCCAGCAGGGGACAGAGCACAGATACGCAGTATTTT
cdr3_aa: CASRGQSTDTQYF

clone_size: few
v_call: TRBV7-9
d_call: NA
j_call: TRBJ2-2
cdr3_nt: TGTGCCAGCAGCTTCAGTACCGGGGAGCTGTTTTTT
cdr3_aa: CASSFSTGELFF

clone_size: NA
v_call: TRBV6-1
d_call: NA
j_call: TRBJ2-7
cdr3_nt: TGTGCCAGCAGTGAAGCGGAGGAGGGGTCCTACGAGCAGTACTTC
cdr3_aa: CASSEAEEGSYEQYF

clone_size: NA
v_call: TRBV5-4
d_call: NA
j_call: TRBJ2-2
cdr3_nt: TGTGCCAGCAGGAGAACAGGGACCGGGGAGCTGTTTTTT
cdr3_aa: CASRRTGTGELFF

clone_size: once
v_call: TRBV5-4
d_call: NA
j_call: TRBJ2-2
cdr3_nt: TGTGCCAGCAGCTTAGGGGGAAACACCGGGGAGCTGTTTTTT
cdr3_aa: CASSLGGNTGELFF

clone_size: NA
v_call: TRBV7-2
d_call: NA
j_call: TRBJ2-7
cdr3_nt: TGTGCCAGCAGCCCCCCCGGAAGGGGTTCTTACGAGCAGTACTTC
cdr3_aa: CASSPPGRGSYEQYF

clone_size: NA
v_call: TRBV19
d_call: NA
j_call: TRBJ2-5
cdr3_nt: TGTGCCAGTAGTATTGTGGGGGCGCGGGGAGAGACCCAGTACTTC
cdr3_aa: CASSIVGARGETQYF